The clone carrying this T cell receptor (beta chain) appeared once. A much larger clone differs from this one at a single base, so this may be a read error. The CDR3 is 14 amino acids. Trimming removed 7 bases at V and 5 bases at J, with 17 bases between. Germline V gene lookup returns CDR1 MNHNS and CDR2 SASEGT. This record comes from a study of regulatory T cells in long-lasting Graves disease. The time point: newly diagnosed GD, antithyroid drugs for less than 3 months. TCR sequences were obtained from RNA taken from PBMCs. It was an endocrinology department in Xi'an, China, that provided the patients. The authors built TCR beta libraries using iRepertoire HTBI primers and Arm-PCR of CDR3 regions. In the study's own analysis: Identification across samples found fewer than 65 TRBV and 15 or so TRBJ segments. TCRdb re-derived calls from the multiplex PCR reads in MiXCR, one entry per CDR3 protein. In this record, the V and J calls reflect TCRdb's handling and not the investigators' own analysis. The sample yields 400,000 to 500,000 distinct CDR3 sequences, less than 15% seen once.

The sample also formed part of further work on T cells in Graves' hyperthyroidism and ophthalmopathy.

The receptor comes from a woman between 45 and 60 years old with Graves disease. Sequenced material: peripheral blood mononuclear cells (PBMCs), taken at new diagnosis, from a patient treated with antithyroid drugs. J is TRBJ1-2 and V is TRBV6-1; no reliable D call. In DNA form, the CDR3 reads TGTGCCAGCAAAAGCGTGCGACAAGGGTATGGCTACACCTTC. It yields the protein CASKSVRQGYGYTF.